The 27 T cell receptor beta chains below all came from one sample that was sequenced in a study of cytomegalovirus exposure and HLA in healthy donors. This PCR relied on a set of 60 Vbeta primers and 13 Jbeta primers. Data came from immunoSEQ multiplex PCR; TCRdb stores just in-frame clones and leaves some out. The sample has nearly 110,000 clones, 70% to 85% seen once. Sequenced sample: PBMCs. Every receptor here comes from a male donor in good health and CMV-seronegative.

This clone has just one count. V is TRBV27 and J is TRBJ1-5; D might be TRBD1 (5 bases). Per germline, CDR1 MNHEY and CDR2 SMNVEV (reference sequence). Between the trimmed V and J ends, which lost 8 bases and 2 bases, there was a span of 7 bases. CDR3 length: 12 amino acids. CDR3 in DNA: TGTGCCAGCGCGACAGGCAATCAGCCCCAGCATTTT. This codes for CASATGNQPQHF.

This clone came up a few times. The CDR3 is CSVYLTSGSTGELFF. The CDR3 DNA follows: TGCAGCGTTTACCTAACTAGCGGGAGCACCGGGGAGCTGTTTTTT. This rearrangement joins TRBV29-1 to TRBJ2-2, with 11 nucleotides matching TRBD2. V was clipped by 5 bases and J by 4 bases; unmatched bases: 6. This CDR3 spans 15 amino acids. CDR1 and CDR2 from the germline V gene are SQVTM and ANQGSEA.

J is TRBJ2-1 and V is TRBV6-6; 7 nucleotides agree with TRBD2. The V segment lost 6 bases and the J segment 8 bases; nucleotides outside the gene matches: 4. This CDR3 comprises 12 residues. Germline values: CDR1 MNHNY, CDR2 SVGAGI (reference sequence). The CDR3 DNA sequence: TGTGCCAGCAGGCTTACTAGCGATGAGCAGTTCTTC. It is translated as CASRLTSDEQFF.

The chain recombines TRBV6-6 with TRBJ1-4, with a weak D call TRBD1 (6 bases). This CDR3 has 15 amino acids. In germline, CDR1 is MNHNY, CDR2 SVGAGI (reference sequence). V dropped 0 bases and J dropped 8 bases, with 13 bases sitting between them. In DNA, the CDR3 is TGTGCCAGCAGTTACTCGGCACAGGGCTCGGAAAAACTGTTTTTT. This sequence encodes CASSYSAQGSEKLFF.

The rearrangement joins TRBV5-1 to TRBJ2-3, with D perhaps matching TRBD1 (6 bases). The germline V gene has CDR1 SGHRS and CDR2 YFSETQ. The CDR3 sequence is 14 residues long. Trimming removed 6 bases at V and 1 base at J, with 12 bases between. As DNA, the CDR3 is TGCGCCAGCATCAGGGGATCGGGCACAGATACGCAGTATTTT. Translation: CASIRGSGTDTQYF.

A few counts support this clone. This rearrangement joins TRBV7-8 to TRBJ2-7; no firm D call. CDR1 and CDR2 from the germline V gene are SGHVS and FQNEAQ. The CDR3 sequence is 11 residues long. V was shortened by 7 bases and J by 1 base, with 5 bases between the two germline ends. CDR3 in DNA: TGTGCCAGCACCTCTTCCTACGAGCAGTACTTC. Translated, it gives CASTSSYEQYF.

The genes are TRBV21-1 and TRBJ2-5; no DNA check was done on the table's D call, TRBD1. TRBV21-1 is a pseudogene. The CDR3 spans 15 residues. The DNA of the CDR3 is TGTGCCAGCAGCCTTGACAGCCCCAGGGAAGAGACCCAGTACTTC. Amino acids: CASSLDSPREETQYF.

This clone turned up a few times. This rearrangement joins TRBV23-1 to TRBJ1-1; 11 nucleotides line up with TRBD1. TRBV23-1 qualifies as an ORF whose function is uncertain. The J segment lost 0 bases and the V segment lost 0 bases, leaving 9 bases of the junction unmatched. The CDR3 spans 19 residues. The CDR3 sequence: CASSQSPPRDRGLNTEAFF. Written as DNA, the CDR3 is TGCGCCAGCAGTCAATCGCCCCCCCGGGACAGGGGGTTGAACACTGAAGCTTTCTTT.

The chain uses TRBV15 and TRBJ2-1; 7 bases fit TRBD1. J lost 4 bases, V lost 5 bases, and 8 bases had no gene match. Germline V gene sequence: CDR1 LNHNV, CDR2 YYDKDF (reference sequence). The CDR3 loop spans 15 amino acids. CDR3: CATSSSGQAYNEQFF. The DNA of the CDR3 is TGTGCCACCAGCTCGAGTGGACAGGCATACAATGAGCAGTTCTTC.

The V call is TRBV6-6, the J call TRBJ1-2; 11 positions match TRBD1. This CDR3 has 16 amino acids. J was trimmed by 2 bases and V by 5 bases; bases with no gene match: 7. Germline V CDR1 and CDR2: MNHNY, SVGAGI (reference sequence). The CDR3 spells CASSPDRGQGNYGYTF. The CDR3 DNA reads as TGTGCCAGCAGTCCGGACAGGGGGCAAGGGAACTATGGCTACACCTTC.

This clone was seen only a few times. The V call is TRBV4-2, the J call TRBJ1-1; 11 bases match TRBD1. Germline assignment: CDR1 LGHNA and CDR2 YNFKEQ. The trim removed 4 bases at V and 1 base at J, leaving 2 bases unmatched. The CDR3 loop spans 15 amino acids. CDR3 bases: TGTGCCAGCAGCCCGGGACAGGGGGGGAACACTGAAGCTTTCTTT. Encoded protein: CASSPGQGGNTEAFF.

This clone has just one count. The chain joins TRBV27 to TRBJ2-5; 8 bases map to TRBD2. This CDR3 is 15 amino acids long. Germline trimming cut 2 bases from V and 3 bases from J; bases unmatched to any gene: 5. In germline, CDR1 is MNHEY, CDR2 SMNVEV (reference sequence). The chain's CDR3 is CASSLDSGSKETQYF. The CDR3 DNA follows: TGTGCCAGCAGTTTAGACAGCGGGAGTAAAGAGACCCAGTACTTC.

The V call is TRBV13, the J call TRBJ2-2; 12 positions agree with TRBD2. Germline trimming cut 1 base from V and 5 bases from J; bases unmatched to any gene: 2. CDR1 PRHDT and CDR2 FYEKMQ come from the germline V gene (reference sequence). This CDR3 has 16 amino acids. Here the CDR3 reads CASSLASGRATGELFF. CDR3 bases: TGTGCCAGCAGCTTAGCTAGCGGGAGGGCTACCGGGGAGCTGTTTTTT.

The CDR3 protein is CASSGGQLEKLFF. The CDR3 DNA sequence: TGCGCCAGCAGCGGGGGACAGCTTGAAAAACTGTTTTTT. V is TRBV5-1 and J is TRBJ1-4; 7 bases fit TRBD1. V shed 4 bases and J 7 bases; nucleotides not matched to a gene: 4. The CDR3 runs to 13 residues. Germline values: CDR1 SGHRS, CDR2 YFSETQ.

The rearrangement joins TRBV28 to TRBJ2-5; D remains unclear. Looked up from germline, CDR1 is MDHEN and CDR2 is SYDVKM. Between the trimmed V and J ends, which lost 6 bases and 0 bases, there was a span of 14 bases. CDR3 length: 15 amino acids. The chain's CDR3 is CASRHPGEDQETQYF. Here the CDR3 DNA reads TGTGCCAGCAGACACCCCGGTGAGGACCAAGAGACCCAGTACTTC.

Only one count was recorded for this clone. The rearrangement uses TRBV25-1 and TRBJ2-7, with 10 bases matching TRBD1. Germline V gene lookup returns CDR1 MGHDK and CDR2 SYGVNS. The CDR3 contains 15 residues. V gave up 5 bases and J gave up 2 bases; unmatched junction bases: 6. CDR3: CASSTPGTGAYEQYF. The CDR3 bases are TGTGCCAGCAGTACACCCGGGACAGGGGCCTACGAGCAGTACTTC.

The rearrangement uses TRBV29-1 and TRBJ2-5; the D gene is possibly TRBD1 (6 bases). TRBJ2-7 matches the DNA end more closely, so the J call is doubtful. From germline, CDR1 is SQVTM and CDR2 ANQGSEA. The CDR3 runs to 12 residues. In DNA, the CDR3 is TGCAGCGTTATGGGCAGGGGCTACGAGCAGTACTTC. Translation gives CSVMGRGYEQYF.

The gene calls are TRBV7-8 and TRBJ2-7, with D possibly being TRBD2 (6 bases). Trimming took off 0 bases at V and 3 bases at J, with 12 bases between the two ends. The CDR3 is 15 amino acids. Germline loops: CDR1 SGHVS, CDR2 FQNEAQ. CDR3 DNA sequence: TGTGCCAGCAGCTTAGCCTCGGGAGTCATCTACGAGCAGTACTTC. It codes for CASSLASGVIYEQYF.

The chain is built from TRBV18 and TRBJ2-1; 11 bases align to TRBD2. The CDR3 has 13 amino acids. Unmatched junction bases numbered 4, after V lost 6 bases and J lost 9 bases. The germline gives CDR1 KGHSH, CDR2 LQKENI. CDR3 nucleotides: TGTGCCAGCTCCCAAGGACTAGCGGGTGAGCAGTTCTTC. Translated, it gives CASSQGLAGEQFF.

The count of this clone is one. This chain connects TRBV30 to TRBJ1-2; 8 bases align to TRBD1. The CDR3 sequence is 12 residues long. V shed 5 bases, J shed 4 bases, and the junction held 3 bases outside the gene matches. CDR1 is GTSNPN and CDR2 is SVGIG in the germline V gene (reference sequence). CDR3 DNA: TGTGCCTGGGTGGGGACAGGCTATGGCTACACCTTC. Translating it yields CAWVGTGYGYTF.

The gene calls are TRBV7-7 and TRBJ2-2; TRBD1 aligns across 8 bases. V shed 1 base, J shed 1 base, and the junction held 8 bases outside the gene matches. Germline V gene data show CDR1 as SSHAT and CDR2 as FNYEAQ (reference sequence). This CDR3 comprises 18 residues. DNA for the CDR3: TGTGCCAGCAGCTTAGTCGGGTTCGGGACAGGGAACACCGGGGAGCTGTTTTTT. Translated, it gives CASSLVGFGTGNTGELFF.

V gene TRBV19 combines with J gene TRBJ2-2; the match to TRBD1 covers 9 bases. Unmatched junction bases numbered 6, after V lost 2 bases and J lost 5 bases. The CDR3 loop spans 16 amino acids. The germline V gene encodes CDR1 LNHDA and CDR2 SQIVND (reference sequence). The CDR3 protein is CASSIPPGQGTGELFF. DNA of the CDR3: TGTGCCAGTAGTATACCTCCGGGACAGGGAACCGGGGAGCTGTTTTTT.

J is TRBJ2-7 and V is TRBV25-1; D is possibly TRBD1 (5 bases). Germline assignment: CDR1 MGHDK and CDR2 SYGVNS. V lost 8 bases and J 4 bases, leaving 9 bases between the germline ends. This CDR3 is built from 11 residues. The CDR3 protein is CASGQGYEQYF. In DNA, the CDR3 is TGTGCCAGCGGTCAGGGTTACGAGCAGTACTTC.

The chain has TRBV6-5 and TRBJ1-2, with 9 bases matching TRBD1. Per the germline V gene, CDR1 is MNHEY and CDR2 is SVGAGI. V gave up 5 bases and J gave up 6 bases; unmatched junction bases: 7. The CDR3 extends over 14 amino acids. The CDR3: CASSTQGQGNGYTF. The DNA for the CDR3 is TGTGCCAGCAGTACCCAGGGACAGGGAAATGGCTACACCTTC.

The gene calls are TRBV6-6 and TRBJ1-2; D remains unclear. V was shortened by 2 bases and J by 6 bases, with 7 bases between the two germline ends. This CDR3 comprises 12 residues. The germline gives CDR1 MNHNY, CDR2 SVGAGI (reference sequence). The CDR3 DNA reads as TGTGCCAGCAGTTACCCTAATAATGGCTACACCTTC. This gives the protein CASSYPNNGYTF.

This clone was observed once. The CDR3 DNA sequence: TGTGCCAGCAGTATCACGGGACTAGCGGGAGCCACAGATACGCAGTATTTT. The encoded protein is CASSITGLAGATDTQYF. This chain links TRBV28 with TRBJ2-3; 14 bases are a match to TRBD2. With 5 bases clipped from V and 2 bases from J, the junction kept 6 bases outside the gene matches. The CDR3 runs 17 residues. Germline loops: CDR1 MDHEN, CDR2 SYDVKM. Full variable domain (outside the CDR3, taken from reference TRBV28 and TRBJ2-3): DVKVTQSSRYLVKRTGEKVFLECVQDMDHENMFWYRQDPGLGLRLIYFSYDVKMKEKGDIPEGYSVSREKKERFSLILESASTNQTSMYLCASSITGLAGATDTQYFGPGTRLTVL.

The rearrangement links TRBV28 to TRBJ2-7; 10 positions match TRBD2. Trimming removed 2 bases from V and 1 base from J; junction bases left unmatched: 11. The V gene's germline CDR1 is MDHEN and CDR2 SYDVKM. CDR3 size: 18 residues. The CDR3 DNA follows: TGTGCCAGCAGTTTACCCAGCGGGAGGGGAAGGCAATCCTACGAGCAGTACTTC. Its protein is CASSLPSGRGRQSYEQYF.